Listed below are T cell receptor beta chains from one sample, sequenced in a study of OX40 agonist ivuxolimab in advanced cancers. Produced via immunoSEQ multiplex PCR; TCRdb's table is partial and in-frame only. This table has over 65,000 clones, approximately 90% appearing once. Here the sequenced sample was CD4+ or CD8+ T cells sorted from blood, taken in a trial of the OX40 agonist ivuxolimab. These TCRs come from an adult with an advanced solid tumor such as melanoma, head and neck, liver or kidney cancer. Each CDR3 is given with its conserved first and last residue. Each record gives: CDR3 DNA, CDR3 protein, clone size, V gene, J gene, D gene. A D gene is named only where the DNA matches it firmly. Part of the rows lack a size; the others show once, few, many or a class for expanded clones.

cdr3_nt: TGTGCCAGCTCACCAAACAGCCAAGAGACCCAGTACTTC
cdr3_aa: CASSPNSQETQYF
clone_size: .
v_call: TRBV18
j_call: TRBJ2-5
d_call: .

cdr3_nt: TGTGCCAGCAGCTTATTCGGAGGCCCTGAAGAGACCCAGTACTTC
cdr3_aa: CASSLFGGPEETQYF
clone_size: .
v_call: TRBV7-3
j_call: TRBJ2-5
d_call: .

cdr3_nt: TGTGCCAGCAGCTTAGAAAGCGGGTACAATGAGCAGTTCTTC
cdr3_aa: CASSLESGYNEQFF
clone_size: .
v_call: TRBV7-9
j_call: TRBJ2-1
d_call: .

cdr3_nt: TGTGCCAGCGGGAATCCGGGACATGAGAACACCGGGGAGCTGTTTTTT
cdr3_aa: CASGNPGHENTGELFF
clone_size: .
v_call: TRBV28
j_call: TRBJ2-2
d_call: .

cdr3_nt: TGTGCCAGCGGGGGGAACACCATATATTTT
cdr3_aa: CASGGNTIYF
clone_size: .
v_call: TRBV7-9
j_call: TRBJ1-3
d_call: .

cdr3_nt: TGTGCCAGTAGTATAGTGTCTAGTCGAAATGAGCAGTTCTTC
cdr3_aa: CASSIVSSRNEQFF
clone_size: .
v_call: TRBV19
j_call: TRBJ2-1
d_call: .

cdr3_nt: TGTGCCAGCAGCTTGGCTTCGGGATCTGGCTACACCTTC
cdr3_aa: CASSLASGSGYTF
clone_size: .
v_call: TRBV7-3
j_call: TRBJ1-2
d_call: .

cdr3_nt: TGTGCCAGTAGTAGGGACAGGCGAGGCACTGAAGCTTTCTTT
cdr3_aa: CASSRDRRGTEAFF
clone_size: .
v_call: TRBV19
j_call: TRBJ1-1
d_call: TRBD1

cdr3_nt: TGTGCCAGCAGCTTGGCGGGAGGCTACGAGACCCAGTACTTC
cdr3_aa: CASSLAGGYETQYF
clone_size: .
v_call: TRBV7-9
j_call: TRBJ2-5
d_call: TRBD2

cdr3_nt: TGTGCCAGCAGCTTAGTCCTTAGCGGGGTCAATGAGCAGTTCTTC
cdr3_aa: CASSLVLSGVNEQFF
clone_size: .
v_call: TRBV7-9
j_call: TRBJ2-1
d_call: TRBD2

cdr3_nt: TGTGCCAGCAGCTTGGAAGGCACTAGCGGGACTTTAGTGCAGTACTTC
cdr3_aa: CASSLEGTSGTLVQYF
clone_size: .
v_call: TRBV5-6
j_call: TRBJ2-7
d_call: TRBD2

cdr3_nt: TGTGCCAGCAGCTTAGATGAGGGGGCGATCTCCTACGAGCAGTACTTC
cdr3_aa: CASSLDEGAISYEQYF
clone_size: .
v_call: TRBV11-1
j_call: TRBJ2-7
d_call: TRBD1

cdr3_nt: TGCAGCGTTGTAAGTTCCGAGGATACGCAGTATTTT
cdr3_aa: CSVVSSEDTQYF
clone_size: .
v_call: TRBV29-1
j_call: TRBJ2-3
d_call: .

cdr3_nt: TGCAGCGTCCCGCCTAGTGGCGGGAGGGCCCTGGGGGAGACCCAGTACTTC
cdr3_aa: CSVPPSGGRALGETQYF
clone_size: .
v_call: TRBV29-1
j_call: TRBJ2-5
d_call: TRBD2

cdr3_nt: TGTGCCAGCACCCCCGGGGGGTTCGACCCAGATACGCAGTATTTT
cdr3_aa: CASTPGGFDPDTQYF
clone_size: .
v_call: TRBV9
j_call: TRBJ2-3
d_call: TRBD2

cdr3_nt: TGTGCCAGCAGCTCTACAGGGGGGGGTACAGATACGCAGTATTTT
cdr3_aa: CASSSTGGGTDTQYF
clone_size: few
v_call: TRBV11-3
j_call: TRBJ2-3
d_call: .

cdr3_nt: TGTGCCAGCAGCTTAAGCAGGACGCTGCGGGAGCAGTACTTC
cdr3_aa: CASSLSRTLREQYF
clone_size: .
v_call: TRBV7-2
j_call: TRBJ2-7
d_call: .

cdr3_nt: TGTGCCAGCAGGGGACAGGGGAACACCGGGGAGCTGTTTTTT
cdr3_aa: CASRGQGNTGELFF
clone_size: once
v_call: TRBV6-4
j_call: TRBJ2-2
d_call: TRBD1

cdr3_nt: TGTGCCAGCAGGACTACTGGAAACTATGGCTACACCTTC
cdr3_aa: CASRTTGNYGYTF
clone_size: .
v_call: TRBV7-2
j_call: TRBJ1-2
d_call: .

cdr3_nt: TGTGCCAGCAGTGGGGTCGGGGAGGCTTTCTTT
cdr3_aa: CASSGVGEAFF
clone_size: .
v_call: TRBV28
j_call: TRBJ1-1
d_call: .

cdr3_nt: TGTGCCTGGAATCCGGGACAGGGGAAGTACGAGCAGTACTTC
cdr3_aa: CAWNPGQGKYEQYF
clone_size: few
v_call: TRBV30
j_call: TRBJ2-7
d_call: TRBD1

cdr3_nt: TGTGCCAGCAGCTTAGATCCCAGTGATAACGAGCAGTACTTC
cdr3_aa: CASSLDPSDNEQYF
clone_size: .
v_call: TRBV11-3
j_call: TRBJ2-7
d_call: .

cdr3_nt: TGTGCCTGGAACCAGGGACAGGGGTTCTACGAGCAGTACTTC
cdr3_aa: CAWNQGQGFYEQYF
clone_size: .
v_call: TRBV30
j_call: TRBJ2-7
d_call: TRBD1

cdr3_nt: TGTGCCAGCAGCTTTTACAGGGGTAAAAACTATGGCTACACCTTC
cdr3_aa: CASSFYRGKNYGYTF
clone_size: .
v_call: TRBV7-2
j_call: TRBJ1-2
d_call: TRBD1

cdr3_nt: TGTGCCAGCAGCTTACACCAGTACAATCAGCCCCAGCATTTT
cdr3_aa: CASSLHQYNQPQHF
clone_size: .
v_call: TRBV5-6
j_call: TRBJ1-5
d_call: .

cdr3_nt: TGTGCCAGCAGTTTCTCTACCGGGGCCGGGGAGCTGTTTTTT
cdr3_aa: CASSFSTGAGELFF
clone_size: .
v_call: TRBV27
j_call: TRBJ2-2
d_call: .

cdr3_nt: TGCGCCAGCAGCCCACGCCGGGACGGATCCAAACTCTATGGCTACACCTTC
cdr3_aa: CASSPRRDGSKLYGYTF
clone_size: once
v_call: TRBV5-1
j_call: TRBJ1-2
d_call: .

cdr3_nt: TGTGCCAGCAGCCAAGAGGTTAGGGACGACACAGATACGCAGTATTTT
cdr3_aa: CASSQEVRDDTDTQYF
clone_size: .
v_call: TRBV14
j_call: TRBJ2-3
d_call: .

cdr3_nt: TGTGCCAGTAGCAGTCAAACAGGGCCCCACGAGCAGTACTTC
cdr3_aa: CASSSQTGPHEQYF
clone_size: .
v_call: TRBV19
j_call: TRBJ2-7
d_call: .

cdr3_nt: TGTGCCAGCAGCCTGCAGGGTCGGAATCAGCCCCAGCATTTT
cdr3_aa: CASSLQGRNQPQHF
clone_size: .
v_call: TRBV5-5
j_call: TRBJ1-5
d_call: .

cdr3_nt: TGCAGCGTGTCCCGCGCGGCTACCCAAGAGACCCAGTACTTC
cdr3_aa: CSVSRAATQETQYF
clone_size: .
v_call: TRBV29-1
j_call: TRBJ2-5
d_call: .

cdr3_nt: TGTGCCAGAAGCCTCGGGGGTAAACGGGAGGAGGCAGATACGCAGTATTTT
cdr3_aa: CARSLGGKREEADTQYF
clone_size: .
v_call: TRBV5-3
j_call: TRBJ2-3
d_call: TRBD2

cdr3_nt: TGTGCCAGCAGTCCCCATCGGAGCTCCTACGAGCAGTACTTC
cdr3_aa: CASSPHRSSYEQYF
clone_size: once
v_call: TRBV6-5
j_call: TRBJ2-7
d_call: .

cdr3_nt: TGTGCCAGCCGAAACAGGGGGAGGGCTGGGGTTCGGGATACGCAGTATTTT
cdr3_aa: CASRNRGRAGVRDTQYF
clone_size: .
v_call: TRBV28
j_call: TRBJ2-3
d_call: .

cdr3_nt: TGTGCCAGCAGCCCCAGGGTAAGGGAGACCCAGTACTTC
cdr3_aa: CASSPRVRETQYF
clone_size: .
v_call: TRBV7-2
j_call: TRBJ2-5
d_call: .

cdr3_nt: TGTGCCAGCTCACCACAGGGCGGGAGGAACCAAGAGACCCAGTACTTC
cdr3_aa: CASSPQGGRNQETQYF
clone_size: .
v_call: TRBV18
j_call: TRBJ2-5
d_call: TRBD2

cdr3_nt: TGTGCCAGCAGCCTGGACAGGGTAGACGAGCAGTACTTC
cdr3_aa: CASSLDRVDEQYF
clone_size: .
v_call: TRBV7-3
j_call: TRBJ2-7
d_call: TRBD1

cdr3_nt: TGCGCCAGCAGCTTGCTGGGCGGTTACACCGGGGAGCTGTTTTTT
cdr3_aa: CASSLLGGYTGELFF
clone_size: .
v_call: TRBV5-1
j_call: TRBJ2-2
d_call: .

cdr3_nt: TGTGCCAGCAGCCTAGGGCCATACACAGATACGCAGTATTTT
cdr3_aa: CASSLGPYTDTQYF
clone_size: .
v_call: TRBV5-4
j_call: TRBJ2-3
d_call: .

cdr3_nt: TGTGCCAGCAGCTTAAGCCGACAGGGGGCCGCAGATACGCAGTATTTT
cdr3_aa: CASSLSRQGAADTQYF
clone_size: .
v_call: TRBV7-2
j_call: TRBJ2-3
d_call: TRBD1

cdr3_nt: TGTGCCAGCAACGGGGGGGTGGATGAGCAGTTCTTC
cdr3_aa: CASNGGVDEQFF
clone_size: .
v_call: TRBV11-1
j_call: TRBJ2-1
d_call: TRBD2

cdr3_nt: TGTGCCTGGAGTGGTGGGACAGGGGGACAAGAGACCCAGTACTTC
cdr3_aa: CAWSGGTGGQETQYF
clone_size: .
v_call: TRBV30
j_call: TRBJ2-5
d_call: TRBD1

cdr3_nt: TGCGCCAGCAGCTTGACAGGAGTCTCCTACAATGAGCAGTTCTTC
cdr3_aa: CASSLTGVSYNEQFF
clone_size: .
v_call: TRBV5-1
j_call: TRBJ2-1
d_call: .

cdr3_nt: TGTGCCAGCAGTTATAGGGGGATAAATGAAAAACTGTTTTTT
cdr3_aa: CASSYRGINEKLFF
clone_size: .
v_call: TRBV6-1
j_call: TRBJ1-4
d_call: .

cdr3_nt: TGCAGCGTTGGACACACCTTAGGCACTGAAGCTTTCTTT
cdr3_aa: CSVGHTLGTEAFF
clone_size: .
v_call: TRBV29-1
j_call: TRBJ1-1
d_call: .

cdr3_nt: TGTGCCAGCAGCCAACCCGGGACAGGGGCAGACATTCAGTACTTC
cdr3_aa: CASSQPGTGADIQYF
clone_size: .
v_call: TRBV4-2
j_call: TRBJ2-4
d_call: TRBD1

cdr3_nt: TGTGCCAGTAGTATAGGACAGGGCTACGAGCAGTACTTC
cdr3_aa: CASSIGQGYEQYF
clone_size: .
v_call: TRBV19
j_call: TRBJ2-7
d_call: TRBD1

cdr3_nt: TGTGCCAGCAGCTTAAACGAAGCAGGGTTGGGTTCACCCCTCCACTTT
cdr3_aa: CASSLNEAGLGSPLHF
clone_size: .
v_call: TRBV7-9
j_call: TRBJ1-6
d_call: .

cdr3_nt: TGTGCCAGTAGTACTTGGCCCCTAGCGGGATTCTACAATGAGCAGTTCTTC
cdr3_aa: CASSTWPLAGFYNEQFF
clone_size: .
v_call: TRBV19
j_call: TRBJ2-1
d_call: TRBD2

cdr3_nt: TGTGCCAGCAGCTTTCGGACAGGGCAAAACATTCAGTACTTC
cdr3_aa: CASSFRTGQNIQYF
clone_size: .
v_call: TRBV11-1
j_call: TRBJ2-4
d_call: TRBD1

cdr3_nt: TGCAGCGTGGCTCTAGCGGGAGGGTGGGATACGCAGTATTTT
cdr3_aa: CSVALAGGWDTQYF
clone_size: .
v_call: TRBV29-1
j_call: TRBJ2-3
d_call: TRBD2

cdr3_nt: TGCGCCAGCAGTGGGGTAGCGGGAGGGGGAGGGACCCAGTACTTC
cdr3_aa: CASSGVAGGGGTQYF
clone_size: .
v_call: TRBV10-2
j_call: TRBJ2-5
d_call: TRBD2

cdr3_nt: TGTGCCAGCTCACCCTTGGCCGCGAACACTGAAGCTTTCTTT
cdr3_aa: CASSPLAANTEAFF
clone_size: .
v_call: TRBV18
j_call: TRBJ1-1
d_call: .